This paragraph covers one T cell receptor (beta chain) sequence. Its specificity is unknown. This entry is derived from a study of cytomegalovirus exposure and HLA in healthy donors. 13 Jbeta primers and 60 Vbeta primers were used for the PCR. Produced via immunoSEQ multiplex PCR; TCRdb's table is partial and in-frame only. Altogether about 98,000 clones are present, around four fifths being singletons, with the ten largest covering under 4%. Overall study results and limits: In a later analysis, several top co-occurrence clusters appeared linked to parvovirus B19, influenza, CMV and Epstein-Barr virus. Donors were assumed by presence/absence analyses to have roughly uniform sequencing depth. An Asian-associated ancestry cluster reportedly showed fewer N-insertions than the approximately 660-donor mean in a later analysis. Earlier analysis looked at TCR beta V segments, and most were productive about 90% or about 30% of the time.

The source material was PBMCs. The TCR was taken from a female donor in good health and CMV-seropositive.

The CDR3 DNA reads as TGTGCCAGCAGCTTGTCGTTTGAGGTTGAGCAGTTCTTC. The encoded protein is CASSLSFEVEQFF. The V and J genes are TRBV5-8 and TRBJ2-1; D gene unclear. Per the germline V gene, CDR1 is SGHTS and CDR2 is YDEGEE. The CDR3 has 13 amino acids. V was cut by 1 base and J by 9 bases, with 11 bases left in between.